This T cell receptor beta chain was captured by sequencing in a study of T cell changes during pregnancy in multiple sclerosis. Here immunoSEQ multiplex PCR was the method, and the copy in TCRdb shows in-frame clones only, minus some. The sample lists around 80,000 clones; nearly 95% were seen once. CDR1 is MNHEY and CDR2 is SVGAGI in the germline V gene. The CDR3 runs to 14 residues. V lost 0 bases and J lost 10, with 10 bases in between. Sequenced material: peripheral blood, taken in the second trimester of pregnancy. The V call is TRBV6-5, the J call TRBJ1-6; D is perhaps TRBD1 (5 bases). The receptor's source is a female donor in good health, enrolled as a control in a pregnancy study. For the CDR3, the DNA is TGTGCCAGCAGTTACTCCAGGGAAGGGTCACCCCTCCACTTT. The encoded protein is CASSYSREGSPLHF.